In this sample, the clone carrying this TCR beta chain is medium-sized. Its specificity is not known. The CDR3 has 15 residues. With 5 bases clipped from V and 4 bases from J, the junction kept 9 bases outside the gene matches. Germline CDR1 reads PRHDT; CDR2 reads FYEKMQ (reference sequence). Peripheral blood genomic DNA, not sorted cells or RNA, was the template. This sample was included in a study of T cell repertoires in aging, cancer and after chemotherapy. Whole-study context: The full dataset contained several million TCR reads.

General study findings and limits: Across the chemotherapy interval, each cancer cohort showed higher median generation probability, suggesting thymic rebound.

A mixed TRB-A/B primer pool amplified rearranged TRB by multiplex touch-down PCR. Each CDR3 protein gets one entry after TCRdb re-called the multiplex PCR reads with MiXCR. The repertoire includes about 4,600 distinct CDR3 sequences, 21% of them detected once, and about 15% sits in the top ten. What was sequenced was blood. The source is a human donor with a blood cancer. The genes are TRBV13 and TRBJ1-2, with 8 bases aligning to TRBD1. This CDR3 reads CASSPLGQEGYGYTF. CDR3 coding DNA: TGTGCCAGCAGCCCGCTGGGACAGGAGGGCTATGGCTACACCTTC. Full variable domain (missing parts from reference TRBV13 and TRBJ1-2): AAGVIQSPRHLIKEKRETATLKCYPIPRHDTVYWYQQGPGQDPQFLISFYEKMQSDKGSIPDRFSAQQFSDYHSELNMSSLELGDSALYFCASSPLGQEGYGYTFGSGTRLTVV.